The subject of this entry is one T cell receptor beta chain. Measured with immunoSEQ multiplex PCR; TCRdb has only the in-frame clones, and not every one. The sample includes almost 100,000 clones, around nine tenths of them seen just once. In germline, CDR1 is ENHRY, CDR2 SYGVKD. The V and J ends lost 11 bases and 2 bases respectively, with 15 bases between them. The CDR3 consists of 14 residues. The data originate from a study of PD-1 blockade in classical Hodgkin lymphoma. Patients all relapsed after autologous stem cell transplantation, and there was variation in brentuximab vedotin exposure. Under best response, outcomes were complete response, partial response or progressive disease.

The receptor was isolated from a human donor with classical Hodgkin lymphoma. The sequencing here drew on peripheral blood mononuclear cells (PBMCs), taken at baseline. V and J are TRBV10-3 and TRBJ2-2; D might be TRBD2 (6 bases). The CDR3 coding sequence is TGTGCCGTCACTAGCCGGAGTAACACCGGGGAGCTGTTTTTT. This translates into CAVTSRSNTGELFF.